One sample yielded the 17 T cell receptor beta chains listed below, sequenced in a study of beta chain features in type 1 diabetes. General study points: Type 1 diabetes patients had moderately but significantly shorter TCRB CDR3s in all four CD4+ subsets.

These receptors lack a known antigen. Reverse transcribing all isolated RNA meant expressed TCRB transcripts were sequenced. Sequenced by immunoSEQ multiplex PCR; TCRdb stores in-frame clones only, minus some. The sample contains roughly 340,000 clones, over 10% of which appear only once. The sequencing sample was made of naive CD4+ T cells from blood. The receptors stem from a woman between 18 and 30 years old with type 1 diabetes.

The rearrangement joins TRBV6-5 to TRBJ2-4; D perhaps matches TRBD1 (6 bases). The CDR3 is 15 residues long. Germline CDR1 and CDR2: MNHEY and SVGAGI. V lost 0 bases to trimming and J lost 0 bases, with 6 bases between them. The CDR3 DNA follows: TGTGCCAGCAGTTACTCGGGGGCAGCCAAAAACATTCAGTACTTC. Translating gives CASSYSGAAKNIQYF.

This clone has only a few counts. The V and J genes are TRBV5-1 and TRBJ2-1; D remains unclear. Germline V gene lookup returns CDR1 SGHRS and CDR2 YFSETQ. The V and J ends lost 2 bases and 9 bases respectively, with 6 bases between them. This CDR3 comprises 11 residues. This CDR3 reads CASSFSSEQFF. CDR3 bases: TGCGCCAGCAGCTTTTCGTCTGAGCAGTTCTTC.

This clone showed up just a few times. V is TRBV6-5 and J is TRBJ1-2; weak D call: TRBD1 (6 bases). V gave up 5 bases and J gave up 4 bases, with 17 bases separating them. This CDR3 contains 15 residues. CDR1 is MNHEY and CDR2 is SVGAGI in the germline V gene. The CDR3 DNA follows: TGTGCCAGCAGTGCCTTGGACAGACCTTTCTATGGCTACACCTTC. It yields the protein CASSALDRPFYGYTF.

This chain connects TRBV7-3 to TRBJ2-3, with D maybe TRBD1 (7 bases). Germline-derived CDR1 and CDR2 are SGHTA and FQGTGA. The V end was cut by 5 bases, the J end by 5 bases, with 11 bases between. CDR3 size: 13 residues. CDR3 region: CASSLQGGDTQYF. As DNA, the CDR3 is TGTGCCAGCAGCCTCCAGGGGGGAGATACGCAGTATTTT.

This sequence joins TRBV5-1 and TRBJ1-2; D is unclear. Trimming cost V 4 bases and J 6 bases, with 13 bases left between them. The CDR3 sequence is 13 residues long. Germline CDR1 SGHRS, CDR2 YFSETQ. CDR3 in amino acids: CASSQERSNGYTF. The CDR3 DNA reads TGCGCCAGCAGCCAGGAAAGATCCAATGGCTACACCTTC.

This sequence joins TRBV7-2 and TRBJ2-7, with D maybe TRBD1 (5 bases). The ends were cut back, 1 base at V and 6 bases at J, with 10 bases in the middle. The length of the CDR3 is 13 residues. Germline V gives CDR1 SGHTA, CDR2 FQGNSA. CDR3 nucleotide sequence: TGTGCCAGCAGCTTAGAGGGGCCTGGCGAGCAGTACTTC. It translates to CASSLEGPGEQYF.

The chain carries TRBV5-6 and TRBJ1-1; tentatively, D is TRBD1 (5 bases). The CDR3 runs to 13 residues. Looked up from germline, CDR1 is SGHDT and CDR2 is YYEEEE. Between the trimmed V and J ends, which lost 2 bases and 2 bases, there was a span of 7 bases. Written as DNA, the CDR3 is TGTGCCAGCAGCTTTCAGGGTAACACTGAAGCTTTCTTT. Amino acid sequence: CASSFQGNTEAFF. The full variable domain, its missing parts supplied by reference TRBV5-6 and TRBJ1-1, is DAGVTQSPTHLIKTRGQQVTLRCSPKSGHDTVSWYQQALGQGPQFIFQYYEEEERQRGNFPDRFSGHQFPNYSSELNVNALLLGDSALYLCASSFQGNTEAFFGQGTRLTVV.

The table lists this clone with a few counts. The J gene is TRBJ1-3, the V gene TRBV29-1; the match to TRBD1 covers 7 bases. V dropped 3 bases and J dropped 4; count of bases not matched to a gene: 3. Germline CDR1 and CDR2: SQVTM and ANQGSEA. This CDR3 has 13 residues. CDR3 loop: CSVEKTGGNTIYF. The CDR3 DNA reads as TGCAGCGTTGAGAAGACAGGGGGAAACACCATATATTTT.

The CDR3 reads CASTPTGLAGRDTQYF. The CDR3 DNA reads TGTGCCAGCACCCCAACGGGACTAGCGGGTAGAGATACGCAGTATTTT. The genes are TRBV28 and TRBJ2-3, with 12 bases aligning to TRBD2. Trimming at V came to 7 bases and at J to 5 bases, leaving 10 bases not matched to a gene. This CDR3 is built from 16 residues. The germline CDR1 and CDR2 sequences are MDHEN and SYDVKM.

V and J are TRBV29-1 and TRBJ1-1; unclear D gene. The germline gives CDR1 SQVTM, CDR2 ANQGSEA. Trimming cost V 0 bases and J 3 bases, with 5 bases left between them. The CDR3 runs to 12 residues. DNA for the CDR3: TGCAGCGTTGAAGACGGGGACACTGAAGCTTTCTTT. Encoded protein: CSVEDGDTEAFF.

This clone was counted a few times. The rearrangement links TRBV14 to TRBJ1-2; D is undetermined. The CDR3 runs to 14 residues. Germline CDR1 reads SGHDN; CDR2 reads FVKESK. V was cut by 1 base and J by 4 bases, with 10 bases left in between. CDR3 protein: CASSQGSRGYGYTF. CDR3 coding DNA: TGTGCCAGCAGCCAAGGTTCACGGGGCTATGGCTACACCTTC.

V gene TRBV14 combines with J gene TRBJ1-6; D is unclear. V shed 0 bases and J shed 7 bases, with 16 bases lying between them. This CDR3 is 17 amino acids long. CDR1 SGHDN and CDR2 FVKESK come from the germline V gene. CDR3 sequence: CASSQDFHGVRNSPLHF. The CDR3 region has the DNA TGTGCCAGCAGCCAAGATTTTCACGGAGTACGGAATTCACCCCTCCACTTT.

This chain uses TRBV19 with TRBJ1-5; D perhaps matches TRBD1 (5 bases). V lost 5 bases and J lost 7, with 12 bases in between. There are 13 residues in the CDR3. Germline-derived CDR1 and CDR2 are LNHDA and SQIVND (reference sequence). CDR3: CASSQQRGQPQHF. The CDR3 bases are TGTGCCAGTAGTCAACAAAGGGGACAGCCCCAGCATTTT. The full variable domain, in which reference TRBV19 and TRBJ1-5 provide the parts outside the CDR3, is DGGITQSPKYLFRKEGQNVTLSCEQNLNHDAMYWYRQDPGQGLRLIYYSQIVNDFQKGDIAEGYSVSREKKESFPLTVTSAQKNPTAFYLCASSQQRGQPQHFGDGTRLSIL.

This clone has only one observation. The rearrangement joins TRBV5-1 to TRBJ2-5, with 11 positions matching TRBD2. V lost 3 bases to trimming and J lost 2 bases; unmatched junction nucleotides: 6. This CDR3 has 16 residues. Per germline, CDR1 SGHRS and CDR2 YFSETQ. CDR3 in DNA: TGCGCCAGCAGCTCCAGACTAGCGGGAAGTCAAGAGACCCAGTACTTC. This encodes CASSSRLAGSQETQYF. Full variable domain (rest looked up from reference TRBV5-1 and TRBJ2-5): KAGVTQTPRYLIKTRGQQVTLSCSPISGHRSVSWYQQTPGQGLQFLFEYFSETQRNKGNFPGRFSGRQFSNSRSEMNVSTLELGDSALYLCASSSRLAGSQETQYFGPGTRLLVL.

This clone was picked up a small number of times. The rearrangement links TRBV19 to TRBJ1-4, with D unresolved. Germline V gives CDR1 LNHDA, CDR2 SQIVND (reference sequence). The CDR3 totals 14 residues. Trimming took 3 bases from V and 0 from J, leaving 5 bases between them. The CDR3 DNA follows: TGTGCCAGTAGTATCGGGACAACTAATGAAAAACTGTTTTTT. Protein: CASSIGTTNEKLFF.

This clone was detected only a few times. A read error may produce the germline difference seen at one junction end. The chain combines TRBV11-2 with TRBJ2-3; 7 positions agree with TRBD1. CDR3 length equals 12 residues. CDR1 is SGHAT, CDR2 FQNNGV, per germline. Written as DNA, the CDR3 is TGTGCCAGCAGCCCCGGGACAGAGACGCAGTATTTT. Protein sequence: CASSPGTETQYF.

The CDR3 bases are TGTGCCAGCAAAGACTCGGTCGTCGGCTACACCTTC. Protein product: CASKDSVVGYTF. J is TRBJ1-2 and V is TRBV25-1; D is unclear. This CDR3 spans 12 amino acids. Germline V gene lookup returns CDR1 MGHDK and CDR2 SYGVNS. Trimming cost V 7 bases and J 8 bases, with 14 bases left between them.